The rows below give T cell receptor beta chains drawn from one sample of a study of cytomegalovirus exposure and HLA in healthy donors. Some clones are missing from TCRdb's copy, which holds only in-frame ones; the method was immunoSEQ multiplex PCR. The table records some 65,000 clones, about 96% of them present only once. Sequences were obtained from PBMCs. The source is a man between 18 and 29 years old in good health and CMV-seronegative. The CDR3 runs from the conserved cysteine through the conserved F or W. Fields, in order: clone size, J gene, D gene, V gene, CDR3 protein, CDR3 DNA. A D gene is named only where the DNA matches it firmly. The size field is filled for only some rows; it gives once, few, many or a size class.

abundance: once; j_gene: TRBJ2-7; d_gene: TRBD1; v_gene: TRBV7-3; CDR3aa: CAISGTVYEQYF; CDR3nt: TGTGCCATCTCCGGGACAGTCTACGAGCAGTACTTC
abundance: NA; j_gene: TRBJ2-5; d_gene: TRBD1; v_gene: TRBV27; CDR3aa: CASSPSRTGKETQYF; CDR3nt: TGTGCCAGCAGTCCCTCGAGGACAGGGAAAGAGACCCAGTACTTC
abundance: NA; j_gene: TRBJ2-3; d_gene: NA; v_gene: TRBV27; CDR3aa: CASSLSGGRGGTDTQYF; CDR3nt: TGTGCCAGCAGTTTATCGGGGGGGCGAGGGGGCACAGATACGCAGTATTTT
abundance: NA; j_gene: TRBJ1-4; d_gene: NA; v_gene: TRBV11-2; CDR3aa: CASSFRQFDEKLFF; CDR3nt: TGTGCCAGCAGCTTCCGACAGTTTGATGAAAAACTGTTTTTT
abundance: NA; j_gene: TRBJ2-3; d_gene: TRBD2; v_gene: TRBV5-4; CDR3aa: CASSSTRGGGLATSTDTQYF; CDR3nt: TGTGCCAGCAGCTCGACCCGCGGGGGGGGACTAGCCACTAGCACAGATACGCAGTATTTT
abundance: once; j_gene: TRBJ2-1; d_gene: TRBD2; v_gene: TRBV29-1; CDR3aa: CSVEISGSRSSYNEQFF; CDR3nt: TGCAGCGTTGAGATTAGCGGGAGTAGGAGCTCCTACAATGAGCAGTTCTTC
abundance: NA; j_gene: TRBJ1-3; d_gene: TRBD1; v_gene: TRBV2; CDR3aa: CASTDRDSGNTIYF; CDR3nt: TGTGCCAGCACGGACAGGGACTCTGGAAACACCATATATTTT
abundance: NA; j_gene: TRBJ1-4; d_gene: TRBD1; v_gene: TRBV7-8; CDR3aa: CASSQTGDGRFEKLFF; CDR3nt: TGTGCCAGCAGCCAAACAGGGGACGGTCGATTCGAAAAACTGTTTTTT
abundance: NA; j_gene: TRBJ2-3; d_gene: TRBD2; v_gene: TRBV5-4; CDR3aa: CASSRGLAETPGDTQYF; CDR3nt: TGTGCCAGCAGCCGAGGACTAGCGGAGACCCCCGGAGATACGCAGTATTTT
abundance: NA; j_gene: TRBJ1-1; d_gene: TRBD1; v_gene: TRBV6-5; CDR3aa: CASSYTGGTEAFF; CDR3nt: TGTGCCAGCAGCTATACAGGGGGGACTGAAGCTTTCTTT
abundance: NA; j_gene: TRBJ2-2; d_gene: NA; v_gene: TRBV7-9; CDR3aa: CASSSNDGDTGELFF; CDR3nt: TGTGCCAGCAGCTCCAACGACGGAGACACCGGGGAGCTGTTTTTT
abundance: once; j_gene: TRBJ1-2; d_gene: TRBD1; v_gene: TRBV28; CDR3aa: CASSTGVGYTF; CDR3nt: TGTGCCAGCAGCACAGGGGTAGGCTACACCTTC
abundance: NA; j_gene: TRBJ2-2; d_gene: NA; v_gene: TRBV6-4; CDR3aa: CASSDSWGRGGELFF; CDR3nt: TGTGCCAGCAGTGACTCTTGGGGGCGCGGCGGGGAGCTGTTTTTT
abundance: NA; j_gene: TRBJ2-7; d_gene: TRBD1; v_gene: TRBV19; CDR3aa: CASSSSGTATYGQYF; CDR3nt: TGTGCCAGTAGTTCCTCCGGGACAGCGACCTACGGGCAGTACTTC
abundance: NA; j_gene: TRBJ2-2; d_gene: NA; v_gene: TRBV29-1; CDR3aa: CSVWGPNTGELFF; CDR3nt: TGCAGCGTATGGGGGCCGAACACCGGGGAGCTGTTTTTT
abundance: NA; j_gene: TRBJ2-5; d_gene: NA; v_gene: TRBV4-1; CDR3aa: CASSQGARQETQYF; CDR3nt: TGCGCCAGCAGCCAAGGGGCCAGACAAGAGACCCAGTACTTC
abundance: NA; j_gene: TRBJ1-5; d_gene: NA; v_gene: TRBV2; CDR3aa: CASSETTVGNQPQHF; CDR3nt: TGTGCCAGCAGTGAGACGACTGTCGGCAATCAGCCCCAGCATTTT
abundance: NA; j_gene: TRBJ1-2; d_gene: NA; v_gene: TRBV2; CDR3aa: CASREGFGYTF; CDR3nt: TGTGCCAGCAGGGAGGGTTTCGGCTACACCTTC
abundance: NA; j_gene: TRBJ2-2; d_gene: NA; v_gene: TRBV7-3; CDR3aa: CASSLTQGWTGELFF; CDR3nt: TGTGCCAGCAGCTTAACACAGGGATGGACCGGGGAGCTGTTTTTT
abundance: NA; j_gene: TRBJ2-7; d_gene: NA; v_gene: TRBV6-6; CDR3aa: CASSYNRNSYEQYF; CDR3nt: TGTGCCAGCAGTTATAACAGAAACTCCTACGAGCAGTACTTC
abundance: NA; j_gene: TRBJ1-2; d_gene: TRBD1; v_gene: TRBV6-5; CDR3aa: CASSWTGTNYGYTF; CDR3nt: TGTGCCAGCAGTTGGACAGGGACTAACTATGGCTACACCTTC
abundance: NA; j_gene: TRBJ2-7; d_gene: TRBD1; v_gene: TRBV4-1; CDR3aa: CASSLGLRGRSGLGEQYF; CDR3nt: TGCGCCAGCAGCCTCGGCCTGAGGGGGCGCTCAGGCCTCGGCGAGCAGTACTTC
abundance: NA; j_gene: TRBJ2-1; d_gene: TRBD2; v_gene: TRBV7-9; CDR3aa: CASSLGREGYNEQFF; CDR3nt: TGTGCCAGCAGCTTAGGGCGGGAGGGGTACAATGAGCAGTTCTTC
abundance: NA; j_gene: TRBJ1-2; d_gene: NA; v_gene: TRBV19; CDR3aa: CASSLGEGLYGYTF; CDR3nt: TGTGCCAGTAGTCTCGGGGAGGGGCTCTATGGCTACACCTTC
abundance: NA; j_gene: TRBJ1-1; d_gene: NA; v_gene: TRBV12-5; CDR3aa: CASSSFTDTEAFF; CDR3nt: TGTGCTAGTTCCTCTTTTACGGACACTGAAGCTTTCTTT
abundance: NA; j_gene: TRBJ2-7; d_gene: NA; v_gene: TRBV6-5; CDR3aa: CASSFGGEVREQYF; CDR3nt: TGTGCCAGCAGTTTCGGGGGAGAGGTGAGAGAGCAGTACTTC
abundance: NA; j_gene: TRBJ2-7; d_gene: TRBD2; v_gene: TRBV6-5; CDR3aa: CASSVVAGGPTYF; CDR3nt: TGTGCCAGCAGTGTGGTAGCGGGAGGGCCGACATACTTC
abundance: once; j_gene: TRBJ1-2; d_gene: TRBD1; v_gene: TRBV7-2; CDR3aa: CASSFRGQGNYGYTF; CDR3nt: TGTGCCAGCAGCTTTAGGGGACAGGGGAACTATGGCTACACCTTC
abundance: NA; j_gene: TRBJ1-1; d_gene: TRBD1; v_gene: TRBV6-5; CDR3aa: CASSSQGDPGTEAFF; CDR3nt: TGTGCCAGCAGTTCACAGGGGGACCCCGGGACTGAAGCTTTCTTT
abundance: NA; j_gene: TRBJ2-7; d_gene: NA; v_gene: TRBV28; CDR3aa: CASSSSYRDRKYF; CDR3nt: TGTGCCAGCAGTTCTTCATACAGGGATCGAAAGTACTTC
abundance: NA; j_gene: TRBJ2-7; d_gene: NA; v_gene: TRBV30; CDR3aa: CAWSVDSLEQYF; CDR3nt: TGTGCCTGGAGTGTAGACAGCCTCGAGCAGTACTTC
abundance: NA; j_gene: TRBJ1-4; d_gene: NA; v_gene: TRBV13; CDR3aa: CASSVSGQYLKKLFF; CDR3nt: TGTGCCAGCAGCGTTTCTGGACAGTATCTTAAAAAACTGTTTTTT
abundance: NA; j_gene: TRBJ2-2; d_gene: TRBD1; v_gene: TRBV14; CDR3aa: CASSRGTGGDTGELFF; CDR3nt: TGTGCCAGCAGCCGAGGGACAGGGGGTGACACCGGGGAGCTGTTTTTT
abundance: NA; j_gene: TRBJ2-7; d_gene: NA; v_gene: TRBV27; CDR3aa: CASSFQGAYEQYF; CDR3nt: TGTGCCAGCAGTTTCCAGGGTGCATACGAGCAGTACTTC
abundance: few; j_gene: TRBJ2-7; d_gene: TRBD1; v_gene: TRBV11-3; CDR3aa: CASSRDSSYEQYF; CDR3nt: TGTGCCAGCAGCCGGGACAGCTCCTACGAGCAGTACTTC
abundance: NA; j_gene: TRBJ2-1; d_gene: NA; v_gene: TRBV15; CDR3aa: CATSRSLDRYNEQFF; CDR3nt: TGTGCCACCAGCAGGTCCCTCGACAGGTACAATGAGCAGTTCTTC
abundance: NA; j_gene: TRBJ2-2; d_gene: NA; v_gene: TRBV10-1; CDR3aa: CGSRPGNSGELFF; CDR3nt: TGCGGATCTAGGCCCGGGAATTCCGGGGAGCTGTTTTTT
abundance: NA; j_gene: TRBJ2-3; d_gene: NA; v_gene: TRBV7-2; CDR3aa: CASSSVTADTQYF; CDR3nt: TGTGCCAGCAGCTCCGTTACGGCAGATACGCAGTATTTT
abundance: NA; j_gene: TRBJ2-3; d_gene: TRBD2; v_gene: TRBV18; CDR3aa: CASSLLGRGGRTDTQYF; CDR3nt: TGTGCCAGCTCACTGCTCGGACGGGGGGGCCGCACAGATACGCAGTATTTT
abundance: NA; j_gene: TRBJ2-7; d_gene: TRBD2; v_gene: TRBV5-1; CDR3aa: CASSSRGAGGPNEQYF; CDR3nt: TGCGCCAGCAGCTCCCGCGGGGCGGGAGGGCCTAACGAGCAGTACTTC
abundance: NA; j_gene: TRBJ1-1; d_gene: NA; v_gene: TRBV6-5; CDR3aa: CASIENTEAFF; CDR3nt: TGTGCCAGCATAGAGAACACTGAAGCTTTCTTT
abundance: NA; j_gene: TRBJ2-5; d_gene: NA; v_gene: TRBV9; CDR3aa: CASSVGLNQETQYF; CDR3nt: TGTGCCAGCAGCGTGGGACTGAACCAAGAGACCCAGTACTTC
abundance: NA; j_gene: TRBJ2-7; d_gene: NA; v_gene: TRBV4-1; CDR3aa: CASSQVRDSSYEQYF; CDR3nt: TGCGCCAGCAGCCAAGTGCGGGACAGCTCCTACGAGCAGTACTTC
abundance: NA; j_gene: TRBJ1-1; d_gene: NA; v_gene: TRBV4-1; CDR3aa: CASSQTQRGTEAFF; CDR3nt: TGCGCCAGCAGCCAAACGCAACGGGGCACTGAAGCTTTCTTT
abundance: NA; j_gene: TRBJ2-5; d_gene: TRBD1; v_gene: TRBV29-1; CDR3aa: CSVEDGRQGETQYF; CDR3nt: TGCAGCGTTGAAGATGGGCGACAGGGAGAGACCCAGTACTTC